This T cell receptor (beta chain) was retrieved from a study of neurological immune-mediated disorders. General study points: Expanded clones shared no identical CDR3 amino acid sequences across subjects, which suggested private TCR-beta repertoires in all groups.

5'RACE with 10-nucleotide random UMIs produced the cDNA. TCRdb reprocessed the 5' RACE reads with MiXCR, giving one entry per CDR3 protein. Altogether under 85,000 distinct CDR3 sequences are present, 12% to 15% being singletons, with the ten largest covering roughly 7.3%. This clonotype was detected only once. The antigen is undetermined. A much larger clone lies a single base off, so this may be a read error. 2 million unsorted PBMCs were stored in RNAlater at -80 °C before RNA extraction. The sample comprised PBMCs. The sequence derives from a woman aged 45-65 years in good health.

CDR3 nucleotides: TGTGCCAGCAATGACCACTACCCAGGGAATGAGCAGTTCTTC. It is translated as CASNDHYPGNEQFF. The rearrangement joins TRBV6-4 to TRBJ2-1; D perhaps matches TRBD1 (5 bases). Germline V gene lookup returns CDR1 MRHNA and CDR2 SNTAGT. The CDR3 is made up of 14 amino acids.